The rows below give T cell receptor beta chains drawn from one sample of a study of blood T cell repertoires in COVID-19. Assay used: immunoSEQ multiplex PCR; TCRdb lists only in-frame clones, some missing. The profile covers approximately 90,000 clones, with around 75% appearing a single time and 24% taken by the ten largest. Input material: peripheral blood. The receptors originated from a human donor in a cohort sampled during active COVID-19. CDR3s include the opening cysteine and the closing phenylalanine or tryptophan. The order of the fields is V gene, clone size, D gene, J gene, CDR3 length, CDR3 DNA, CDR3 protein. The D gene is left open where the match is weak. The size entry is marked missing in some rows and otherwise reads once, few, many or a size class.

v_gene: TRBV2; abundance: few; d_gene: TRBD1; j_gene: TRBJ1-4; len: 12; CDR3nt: TGTGCCAGCAGCGGAGACAGGGGTAAACTGTTTTTT; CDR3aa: CASSGDRGKLFF
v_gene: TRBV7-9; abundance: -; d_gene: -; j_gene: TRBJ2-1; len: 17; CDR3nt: TGTGCCAGCAGCTTAGCGGGGCAAGTACACTCCTACAATGAGCAGTTCTTC; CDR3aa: CASSLAGQVHSYNEQFF
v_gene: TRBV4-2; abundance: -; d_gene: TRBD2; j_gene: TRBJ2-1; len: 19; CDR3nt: TGTGCCAGCAGCCAAGAGAACGATCTAGCGGGCATAACCTACAATGAGCAGTTCTTC; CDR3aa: CASSQENDLAGITYNEQFF
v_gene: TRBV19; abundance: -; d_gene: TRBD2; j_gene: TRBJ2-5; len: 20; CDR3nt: TGTGCCAGTAGCCGACAGCCAGGGACTAGCGGGAGGGCCTACCCGGAGACCCAGTACTTC; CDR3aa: CASSRQPGTSGRAYPETQYF
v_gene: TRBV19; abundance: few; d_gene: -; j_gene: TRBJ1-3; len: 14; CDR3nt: TGTGCCAGTAACGCGGGTCACTCTGGAAACACCATATATTTT; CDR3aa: CASNAGHSGNTIYF
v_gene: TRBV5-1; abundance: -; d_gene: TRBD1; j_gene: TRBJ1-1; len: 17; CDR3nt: TGCGCCAGCAGCTTGGCCGGGACAGGGGGGAAGAACACTGAAGCTTTCTTT; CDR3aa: CASSLAGTGGKNTEAFF
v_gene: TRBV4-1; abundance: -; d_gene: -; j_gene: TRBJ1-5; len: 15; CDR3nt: TGCGCCAGCAGCCAAGGAGGATCTAGCAATCAGCCCCAGCATTTT; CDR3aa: CASSQGGSSNQPQHF
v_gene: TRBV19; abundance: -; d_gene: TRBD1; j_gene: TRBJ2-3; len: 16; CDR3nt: TGTGCCAGTAGCAACACAGGGGGCCATTCCGCAGATACGCAGTATTTT; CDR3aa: CASSNTGGHSADTQYF
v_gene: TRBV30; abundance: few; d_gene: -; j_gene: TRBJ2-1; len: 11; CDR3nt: TGTGCCTGGAATAATATAAATGAGCAGTTCTTC; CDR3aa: CAWNNINEQFF
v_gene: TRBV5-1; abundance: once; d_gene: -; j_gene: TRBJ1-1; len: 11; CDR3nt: TGCGCCAGCAGCGGGGGCTTTGAAGCTTTCTTT; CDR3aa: CASSGGFEAFF
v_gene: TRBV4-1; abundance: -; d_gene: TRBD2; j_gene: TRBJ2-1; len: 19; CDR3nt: TGCGCCAGCAGCCAAGGCACTTTAGCGGGACCGATCTCCTACAATGAGCAGTTCTTC; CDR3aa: CASSQGTLAGPISYNEQFF
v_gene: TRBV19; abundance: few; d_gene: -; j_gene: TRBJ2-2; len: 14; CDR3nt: TGTGCCAGTAGTATGAGAGGAAGCACCGGGGAGCTGTTTTTT; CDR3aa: CASSMRGSTGELFF
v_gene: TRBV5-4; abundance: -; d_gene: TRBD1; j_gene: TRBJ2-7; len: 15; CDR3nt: TGTGCCAGCAGCTTGGGGACAGGATCTTTCTACGAGCAGTACTTC; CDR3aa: CASSLGTGSFYEQYF
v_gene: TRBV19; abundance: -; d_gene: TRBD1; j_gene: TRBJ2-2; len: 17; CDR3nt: TGTGCCAGTAGTATGGGACCTCCTACAGGGGAAACCGGGGAGCTGTTTTTT; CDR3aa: CASSMGPPTGETGELFF
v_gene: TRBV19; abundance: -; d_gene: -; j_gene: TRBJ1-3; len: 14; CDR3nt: TGTGCCACCAGAGGGAGAGACTCTGGAAACACCATATATTTT; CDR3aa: CATRGRDSGNTIYF
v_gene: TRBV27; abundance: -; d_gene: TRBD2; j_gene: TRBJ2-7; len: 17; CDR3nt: TGTGCCAGCAGTCCCCGGGGGGGAAGCGGGAGAGCCTACGAGCAGTACTTC; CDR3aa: CASSPRGGSGRAYEQYF
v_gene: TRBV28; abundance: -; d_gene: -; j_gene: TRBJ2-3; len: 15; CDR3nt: TGTGCCAGCAGTCCCGATGGGGGCCGTACAGATACGCAGTATTTT; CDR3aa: CASSPDGGRTDTQYF
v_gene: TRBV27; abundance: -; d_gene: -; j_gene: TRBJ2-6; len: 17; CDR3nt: TGTGCCAGCAGCCGATCCCCGGCGGGCTCTGGGGCCAACGTCCTGACTTTC; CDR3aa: CASSRSPAGSGANVLTF
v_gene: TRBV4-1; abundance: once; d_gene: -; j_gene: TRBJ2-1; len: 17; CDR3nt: TGCGCCAGCAGCCAGCCGGGAGCGGAGGCCTTTTACAATGAGCAGTTCTTC; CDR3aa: CASSQPGAEAFYNEQFF
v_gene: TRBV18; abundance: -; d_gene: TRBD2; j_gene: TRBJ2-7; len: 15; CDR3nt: TGTGCCAGCTCACCCAGGGCGGGAGGGTCCTACGAGCAGTACTTC; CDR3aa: CASSPRAGGSYEQYF
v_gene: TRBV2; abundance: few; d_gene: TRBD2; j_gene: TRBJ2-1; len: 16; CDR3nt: TGTGCCAGCAGTGACCCCGCTAGCGGATCCTACAATGAGCAGTTCTTC; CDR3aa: CASSDPASGSYNEQFF
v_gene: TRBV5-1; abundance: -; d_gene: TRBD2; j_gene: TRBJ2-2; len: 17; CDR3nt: TGCGCCAGCAGCTTGGTGGCCAGCGGGAGAGGAACCGGGGAGCTGTTTTTT; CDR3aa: CASSLVASGRGTGELFF